Below are 16 T cell receptor beta chains sequenced from a single sample in a study of cytomegalovirus exposure and HLA in healthy donors. Sequencing used immunoSEQ multiplex PCR; TCRdb keeps in-frame clones, though not all of them. The sample shows tens of thousands of clones, around 90% of them seen only once. The sequencing input was PBMCs. These receptors originate from a man aged 25 to 40 in good health and CMV-seronegative.

This chain connects TRBV29-1 to TRBJ2-1; 8 bases line up with TRBD1. Unmatched junction bases numbered 10, after V lost 7 bases and J lost 5 bases. This CDR3 region has 14 residues. Per the germline V gene, CDR1 is SQVTM and CDR2 is ANQGSEA. DNA of the CDR3: TGCAGCGCTATAGACAGGGGCGAGGACAATGAGCAGTTCTTC. Its translation is CSAIDRGEDNEQFF.

This chain connects TRBV7-9 to TRBJ2-2; 13 bases align to TRBD2. The CDR3 is 14 amino acids. J gave up 5 bases and V 6 bases, and 0 bases lay outside the gene matches. Per germline, CDR1 SEHNR and CDR2 FQNEAQ (reference sequence). The CDR3 loop reads CASRGLAGTGELFF. DNA for the CDR3: TGTGCCAGCAGGGGACTAGCGGGGACCGGGGAGCTGTTTTTT.

The rearrangement links TRBV23-1 to TRBJ2-2; TRBD2 is a possible D gene (5 bases). TRBV23-1 qualifies as an ORF whose function is uncertain. The CDR3 contains 17 residues. Trimming took off 0 bases at V and 1 base at J, with 12 bases between the two ends. CDR3 sequence (DNA): TGCGCCAGCAGTCAATCTGACGGGGAAAGGAACACCGGGGAGCTGTTTTTT. Encoded protein: CASSQSDGERNTGELFF.

The CDR3 spells CASGQLAGRLETQYF. In DNA form, the CDR3 reads TGCGCCAGCGGCCAGTTAGCGGGACGGTTGGAGACCCAGTACTTC. The gene calls are TRBV5-1 and TRBJ2-5, with 8 bases fitting TRBD2. The V gene's germline CDR1 is SGHRS and CDR2 YFSETQ. The CDR3 covers 15 residues. The ends lost 7 bases at V and 5 bases at J; junction bases unmatched: 13.

V is TRBV6-5 and J is TRBJ1-4, with D maybe TRBD1 (6 bases). Germline V gives CDR1 MNHEY, CDR2 SVGAGI. The CDR3 runs 14 residues. V was shortened by 0 bases and J by 8 bases, with 10 bases between the two germline ends. The CDR3 loop reads CASSYSRGEEKLFF. CDR3 sequence (DNA): TGTGCCAGCAGTTACTCCAGGGGAGAAGAAAAACTGTTTTTT.

The rearrangement links TRBV7-9 to TRBJ2-3; D perhaps matches TRBD2 (6 bases). Germline loops: CDR1 SEHNR, CDR2 FQNEAQ (reference sequence). V shed 4 bases and J shed 0 bases, with 14 bases lying between them. The CDR3 covers 16 residues. The CDR3 region has the DNA TGTGCCAGCAGCTCCTTAGCGGCCAGCAGCACAGATACGCAGTATTTT. Translating gives CASSSLAASSTDTQYF.

This sequence joins TRBV9 and TRBJ2-2, with 7 positions matching TRBD1. Germline CDR1 is SGDLS and CDR2 is YYNGEE. Trimming took 3 bases from V and 2 from J; bases not matched to a gene: 7. The CDR3 runs to 16 residues. The DNA of the CDR3 is TGTGCCAGCAGCGATTACGGGACAGTCAACACCGGGGAGCTGTTTTTT. Translating it yields CASSDYGTVNTGELFF.

The chain has TRBV10-1 and TRBJ1-1; a possible D gene is TRBD1 (5 bases). The V and J ends lost 3 bases and 4 bases respectively, with 12 bases between them. The CDR3 covers 14 residues. Germline-derived CDR1 and CDR2 are WNHNN and SYGVQD (reference sequence). CDR3 in amino acids: CASSESSGGTEAFF. The CDR3 nucleotides read TGCGCCAGCAGTGAATCCTCGGGGGGCACTGAAGCTTTCTTT.

This chain connects TRBV27 to TRBJ2-7; 7 positions agree with TRBD1. Unmatched junction bases numbered 9, after V lost 6 bases and J lost 4 bases. Germline CDR1 MNHEY, CDR2 SMNVEV (reference sequence). This CDR3 comprises 14 residues. The CDR3 nucleotides read TGTGCCAGCAGACCACAGGGGCGCAAATACGAGCAGTACTTC. Its translation: CASRPQGRKYEQYF.

This rearrangement joins TRBV28 to TRBJ2-7; tentative D call: TRBD1 (6 bases). Trimming left V 6 bases short and J 6 bases short, with 12 bases between. CDR3 length: 12 amino acids. Germline V gene sequence: CDR1 MDHEN, CDR2 SYDVKM. The CDR3 coding sequence is TGTGCCAGCAGAGCCGCAGGGGTCGAGCAGTACTTC. Translated: CASRAAGVEQYF.

V and J are TRBV10-3 and TRBJ2-2; TRBD1 matches 8 bases. The CDR3 extends over 15 amino acids. The germline gives CDR1 ENHRY, CDR2 SYGVKD. The V and J ends lost 4 bases and 4 bases, in that order; junction bases with no gene match: 5. CDR3 in DNA: TGTGCCATCAGTGGTCAGGGGGCGCTCACCGGGGAGCTGTTTTTT. Translated: CAISGQGALTGELFF.

This clone appeared a single time. The genes are TRBV7-3 and TRBJ2-1, with a tentative D call TRBD1 (5 bases). Germline V CDR1 and CDR2: SGHTA, FQGTGA. Trimming left V 5 bases short and J 0 bases short, with 14 bases between. The CDR3 spans 16 residues. The CDR3 bases are TGTGCCAGCAGCCCCTGGAGCGACAGCTCCTACAATGAGCAGTTCTTC. This codes for CASSPWSDSSYNEQFF.

The chain carries TRBV28 and TRBJ1-5; 7 positions match TRBD1. J was trimmed by 3 bases and V by 3 bases; bases with no gene match: 5. The germline V gene encodes CDR1 MDHEN and CDR2 SYDVKM. The CDR3 has 15 residues. This chain's CDR3 is CASSFRGGLNQPQHF. CDR3 nucleotide sequence: TGTGCCAGCAGTTTTCGAGGGGGCCTCAATCAGCCCCAGCATTTT.

This chain joins TRBV25-1 and TRBJ2-7; TRBD2 matches 7 bases. V dropped 8 bases and J dropped 3; count of bases not matched to a gene: 7. The CDR3 consists of 13 residues. CDR1 MGHDK and CDR2 SYGVNS come from the germline V gene. CDR3 sequence reads: CASSYSGGYEQYF. CDR3 bases: TGTGCCAGCTCATACTCGGGGGGCTACGAGCAGTACTTC.

The chain recombines TRBV11-2 with TRBJ2-1; 8 bases match TRBD2. CDR1 is SGHAT and CDR2 is FQNNGV in the germline V gene. The CDR3 length is 16 residues. V lost 5 bases and J lost 4; bases outside the gene matches: 10. CDR3 amino acids: CASSPGLLAAYNEQFF. In nucleotides, the CDR3 is TGTGCCAGCAGCCCTGGTCTACTAGCGGCTTACAATGAGCAGTTCTTC. Using reference TRBV11-2 and TRBJ2-1 for the parts outside the CDR3, the full variable domain is EAGVAQSPRYKIIEKRQSVAFWCNPISGHATLYWYQQILGQGPKLLIQFQNNGVVDDSQLPKDRFSAERLKGVDSTLKIQPAKLEDSAVYLCASSPGLLAAYNEQFFGPGTRLTVL.

CDR3 sequence reads: CASSDQPGFEAFF. DNA of the CDR3: TGTGCCAGCAGCGATCAGCCAGGATTTGAAGCTTTCTTT. V usage is TRBV9 and J usage is TRBJ1-1; D unresolved. Between the trimmed V and J ends, which lost 3 bases and 7 bases, there was a span of 13 bases. There are 13 residues in the CDR3. In germline, CDR1 is SGDLS, CDR2 YYNGEE.